This T cell receptor (beta chain) comes out of a study of blood T cells in healthy people across ages. Germline V lookup: CDR1 SGHDT, CDR2 YYEEEE. J was trimmed by 9 bases and V by 3 bases; bases with no gene match: 10. This CDR3 comprises 15 residues. A second 7 to 11 cycle PCR used barcoded and J-beta primers. TCRdb recomputed calls from the 5' RACE reads with MiXCR, one row per CDR3 protein. The sample lists roughly 2 million distinct CDR3 sequences, around half occurring once. As for this clonotype: Its antigen is currently unknown.

Study conclusions and caveats: It was not known whether donors were CMV positive (a possible confounder of expanded clonotype changes). A conclusive naive versus antigen-experienced comparison was prevented by the unsorted PBMCs. Estimates of total diversity, which came from one million sequenced T cells, were considered to be underestimates.

Sequenced material: blood. The origin of this receptor is a middle-aged woman in good health. This sequence joins TRBV5-6 and TRBJ2-1; 9 bases agree with TRBD2. The CDR3 coding sequence is TGTGCCAGCAGCTCTGTTAGCGGGGGTGGCGGTGAGCAGTTCTTC. The encoded protein is CASSSVSGGGGEQFF. Based on the CDR3 plus reference TRBV5-6 and TRBJ2-1, the full variable domain is DAGVTQSPTHLIKTRGQQVTLRCSPKSGHDTVSWYQQALGQGPQFIFQYYEEEERQRGNFPDRFSGHQFPNYSSELNVNALLLGDSALYLCASSSVSGGGGEQFFGPGTRLTVL.